This T cell receptor (beta chain) is from a study of CD8+CD57+ T cells in acquired aplastic anemia. The wider study: DNA per sorted CD4+ or CD8+ sample ranged 0.2 to 27.4 ug, averaging roughly 3.2 ug. Healthy donors gave 10 million or so reads on average for CD4+ cells.

This clonotype was counted ten times or more. The antigen remains unidentified. The study, taken as a whole, reports: Patients showed no significant difference from controls in CD8+ Simpson's diversity.

TCR beta VDJ and CDR3 were profiled, and genomic DNA was the template. TCRdb processed the reads anew with MiXCR; each CDR3 protein has one entry. The repertoire has tens of thousands of distinct CDR3 sequences, around 42% of them found once; the top ten carry around 63%. Specimen: sorted CD4+, CD8+, or CD8+CD57+ T cells (not recorded which) from PBMCs. This TCR derives from a human donor in good health, serving as a control.

As DNA, the CDR3 is TGCGCCAGCAGCCAAGGACCAGAAAAGAACACTGAAGCTTTCTTT. It codes for CASSQGPEKNTEAFF. V is TRBV4-1 and J is TRBJ1-1; D unclear. The CDR3 runs to 15 residues. Germline V lookup: CDR1 MGHRA, CDR2 YSYEKL. The germline V and J ends were trimmed by 1 base and 1 base, with 10 bases remaining between them.